The rows below give T cell receptor beta chains drawn from one sample of a study of patients and donors after allogeneic stem cell transplantation. TCRdb re-analysed the RT-PCR reads in MiXCR, keeping a single row per CDR3 protein. The sample lists under 200,000 distinct CDR3 sequences; approximately 31% were seen once. Sequenced input: blood, either unsorted or a sorted T cell fraction (not recorded which). These receptors were obtained from a human donor who was either an allogeneic HSCT recipient or a stem cell or donor lymphocyte infusion donor (not recorded which). It is not recorded whose cells these are; they may come from a transplant donor. CDR3s include the opening cysteine and the closing phenylalanine or tryptophan. The order of the fields is clone size, D gene, V gene, J gene, CDR3 protein, CDR3 DNA. The D gene is left open where the match is weak. A row's size may be missing; if present it is once, few, many or a size class.

>few|NA|TRBV11-2|TRBJ2-2
CASSPLGSSGLTGELFF
TGTGCCAGCAGCCCCCTCGGAAGTAGCGGACTCACCGGGGAGCTGTTTTTT
>NA|NA|TRBV11-2|TRBJ2-3
CASTWKEDTQYF
TGTGCCAGCACTTGGAAAGAGGATACGCAGTATTTT
>few|NA|TRBV20-1|TRBJ2-7
CSAKGQGLGEQYF
TGCAGTGCTAAAGGGCAGGGCTTGGGCGAGCAGTACTTC
>few|NA|TRBV27|TRBJ1-6
CASSFENSPLHF
TGTGCCAGCAGTTTCGAGAATTCACCCCTCCACTTT
>NA|NA|TRBV28|TRBJ2-2
CASSLHPGELFF
TGTGCCAGCAGTTTACATCCCGGGGAGCTGTTTTTT
>once|NA|TRBV4-1|TRBJ1-4
CASSQGTTATNEKLFF
TGCGCCAGCAGCCAAGGGACGACCGCAACTAATGAAAAACTGTTTTTT
>many|NA|TRBV6-2/TRBV6-3|TRBJ1-5
CASSYGWQDSNQPQHF
TGTGCCAGCAGTTACGGTTGGCAGGATAGCAATCAGCCCCAGCATTTT
>NA|TRBD1|TRBV28|TRBJ1-1
CATRTGRTEAFF
TGTGCCACTAGGACAGGACGAACTGAAGCTTTCTTT
>NA|TRBD2|TRBV7-6|TRBJ2-1
CASSLSASGRQLDEQFF
TGTGCCAGCAGCTTATCGGCTAGCGGGAGACAGCTCGATGAGCAGTTCTTC
>NA|NA|TRBV6-5|TRBJ2-1
CASSRTQVYNEQFF
TGTGCCAGCAGTCGCACACAGGTCTACAATGAGCAGTTCTTC
>NA|TRBD2|TRBV12-3/TRBV12-4|TRBJ2-1
CASSSGLAGAIEQFF
TGTGCCAGCAGTTCTGGACTAGCGGGAGCGATTGAGCAGTTCTTC
>many|TRBD1|TRBV20-1|TRBJ1-1
CSARAPDRANTEAFF
TGCAGTGCTAGAGCCCCCGACAGGGCGAACACTGAAGCTTTCTTT
>NA|TRBD2|TRBV4-3|TRBJ2-7
CASSQDRASGAYEQYF
TGCGCCAGCAGCCAAGATCGGGCTAGCGGGGCCTACGAGCAGTACTTC
>few|TRBD1|TRBV7-8|TRBJ1-5
CASSFGSGGEINQPQHF
TGTGCCAGCAGCTTCGGGTCAGGGGGTGAGATTAATCAGCCCCAGCATTTT
>NA|NA|TRBV6-5|TRBJ2-7
CASSYGANEQYF
TGTGCCAGCAGTTACGGGGCCAACGAGCAGTACTTC
>few|NA|TRBV29-1|TRBJ1-1
CSAEGQMNTEAFF
TGCAGCGCGGAGGGACAAATGAACACTGAAGCTTTCTTT
>NA|TRBD1|TRBV5-1|TRBJ2-3
CASSLPQGVSDTQYF
TGCGCCAGCAGCTTGCCGCAGGGGGTATCAGATACGCAGTATTTT
>NA|NA|TRBV7-9|TRBJ1-6
CASSSVTEYNSPLHF
TGTGCCAGCAGCTCCGTGACCGAATATAATTCACCCCTCCACTTT
>NA|NA|TRBV3-1|TRBJ2-5
CASSQDSHTVF
TGTGCCAGCAGCCAGGACTCACACACGGTCTTC
>NA|NA|TRBV28|TRBJ2-7
CASSTTGTSFYEQYF
TGTGCCAGCAGTACCACCGGGACCTCGTTTTACGAGCAGTACTTC
>NA|TRBD2|TRBV7-6|TRBJ2-1
CASSLALLAGGGYNEQFF
TGTGCCAGCAGCTTAGCGCTACTAGCGGGAGGGGGTTACAATGAGCAGTTCTTC
>few|NA|TRBV6-2/TRBV6-3|TRBJ2-4
CASSYSRPTGAKNIQYF
TGTGCCAGCAGTTACTCCCGGCCTACAGGGGCCAAAAACATTCAGTACTTC
>NA|TRBD1|TRBV20-1|TRBJ1-4
CSVQTGGAGEKLFF
TGCAGTGTTCAGACAGGGGGCGCTGGGGAAAAACTGTTTTTT
>many|NA|TRBV7-6|TRBJ1-2
CASSLGGVYGYTF
TGTGCCAGCAGCTTAGGGGGGGTCTATGGCTACACCTTC
>NA|NA|TRBV18|TRBJ2-1
CASSPPSASGNEQFF
TGTGCCAGCTCACCACCCTCGGCGAGTGGCAATGAGCAGTTCTTC
>NA|TRBD1|TRBV12-3/TRBV12-4|TRBJ1-3
CASTLPPTRGTASGNTIYF
TGTGCCAGCACCCTACCCCCGACGCGTGGGACAGCCTCTGGAAACACCATATATTTT
>many|NA|TRBV12-3/TRBV12-4|TRBJ1-4
CASSSTGKNEKLFF
TGTGCCAGCAGTTCCACAGGGAAAAATGAAAAACTGTTTTTT
>many|NA|TRBV4-3|TRBJ1-3
CASSQGGTETSGNTIYF
TGCGCCAGCAGCCAAGGGGGGACCGAGACCTCTGGAAACACCATATATTTT
>few|TRBD1|TRBV12-3/TRBV12-4|TRBJ1-3
CASSVTGAGNTIYF
TGTGCCAGCAGTGTGACAGGGGCCGGAAACACCATATATTTT
>once|NA|TRBV12-3/TRBV12-4|TRBJ2-3
CASSFQEGSTDTQYF
TGTGCCAGCAGTTTTCAAGAGGGCAGCACAGATACGCAGTATTTT
>NA|TRBD2|TRBV3-1|TRBJ2-7
CASSQAWTSFSYEQYF
TGTGCCAGCAGCCAAGCGTGGACTAGCTTCTCCTACGAGCAGTACTTC
>many|NA|TRBV29-1|TRBJ1-1
CSATPGHEAFF
TGCAGCGCCACCCCCGGGCATGAAGCTTTCTTT
>NA|NA|TRBV4-1|TRBJ1-1
CASSQDQQGNTEAFF
TGCGCCAGCAGCCAAGATCAACAGGGAAACACTGAAGCTTTCTTT
>NA|NA|TRBV6-5|TRBJ2-2
CASSYRRAGELFF
TGTGCCAGCAGTTACAGACGGGCCGGGGAGCTGTTTTTT
>few|TRBD2|TRBV4-2|TRBJ2-2
CASSQRTSGFTGELFF
TGTGCCAGCAGCCAGCGGACTAGCGGATTCACCGGGGAGCTGTTTTTT
>NA|NA|TRBV6-5|TRBJ2-1
CASSSGVPYNEQFF
TGTGCCAGCAGTAGCGGAGTGCCCTACAATGAGCAGTTCTTC
>few|NA|TRBV4-1|TRBJ2-7
CASSHYSKGGGYEQYF
TGCGCCAGCAGCCATTACTCCAAGGGAGGAGGCTACGAGCAGTACTTC
>NA|NA|TRBV27|TRBJ2-7
CASSLRGAFYEQYF
TGTGCCAGCAGTTTACGCGGAGCCTTCTACGAGCAGTACTTC
>few|NA|TRBV28|TRBJ2-1
CASRGRDEQFF
TGTGCCAGCAGGGGCAGGGATGAGCAGTTCTTC
>NA|NA|TRBV6-2/TRBV6-3|TRBJ1-1
CASRLPGNTEAFF
TGTGCCAGCAGACTCCCTGGGAACACTGAAGCTTTCTTT
>NA|NA|TRBV5-1|TRBJ1-2
CASSLGNPGSVYGYTF
TGCGCCAGCAGCTTGGGTAACCCGGGGTCTGTCTATGGCTACACCTTC
>NA|TRBD2|TRBV18|TRBJ2-1
CASSLVTSGNLDNEQFF
TGTGCCAGCTCCCTGGTTACTAGCGGGAATCTGGACAATGAGCAGTTCTTC
>few|NA|TRBV4-3|TRBJ2-7
CASSLVLPSYEQYF
TGCGCCAGCAGCCTTGTCCTCCCGTCCTACGAGCAGTACTTC
>NA|NA|TRBV12-5|TRBJ1-1
CASGFSAGKNTEAFF
TGTGCTAGTGGTTTTTCGGCAGGGAAGAACACTGAAGCTTTCTTT
>few|NA|TRBV3-1|TRBJ1-1
CASSQAGQWGTEAFF
TGTGCCAGCAGCCAAGCTGGACAGTGGGGCACTGAAGCTTTCTTT
>NA|NA|TRBV3-1|TRBJ1-2
CASSRRGAPGYTF
TGTGCCAGCAGCCGCCGGGGGGCACCTGGCTACACCTTC
>many|NA|TRBV7-8|TRBJ1-3
CASSFGQPLPGNTIYF
TGTGCCAGCAGCTTTGGACAGCCCCTCCCTGGAAACACCATATATTTT
>NA|NA|TRBV4-3|TRBJ2-7
CASSPSGSTAYEQYF
TGCGCCAGCAGCCCGAGCGGGTCTACGGCCTACGAGCAGTACTTC